The text below deals with one T cell receptor (beta chain). Its antigen is still unknown. Repertoires were generated with immunoSEQ multiplex PCR, while TCRdb's copy carries only in-frame clones and drops some. The sample shows tens of thousands of clones, about 85% of them seen only once. This CDR3 has 14 residues. The V gene's germline CDR1 is PRHDT and CDR2 FYEKMQ (reference sequence). Between the trimmed V and J ends, which lost 7 bases and 3 bases, there was a span of 14 bases. The entry originates in a study of T cell responses to AZD1222 COVID-19 vaccine. Study-level results: In a largely white British group with more females than males, clonal diversity was possibly underestimated. Only 5 or 6 people who got AZD1222 tested seropositive at baseline. Nearly half of spike-specific TCRs reportedly go after variant regions that carry no mutations. When two AZD1222 doses had been given, Spike-specific TCR breadth and depth rose.

V gene TRBV13 combines with J gene TRBJ2-3, with D possibly TRBD1 on 6 matching bases. The sequenced sample was peripheral blood, obtained on day 0 of AZD1222 vaccination. The clonotype comes from an adult in good health. For the CDR3, the DNA is TGTGCCAGCACCACACAGGGTGGAACAGATACGCAGTATTTT. Its translation is CASTTQGGTDTQYF.